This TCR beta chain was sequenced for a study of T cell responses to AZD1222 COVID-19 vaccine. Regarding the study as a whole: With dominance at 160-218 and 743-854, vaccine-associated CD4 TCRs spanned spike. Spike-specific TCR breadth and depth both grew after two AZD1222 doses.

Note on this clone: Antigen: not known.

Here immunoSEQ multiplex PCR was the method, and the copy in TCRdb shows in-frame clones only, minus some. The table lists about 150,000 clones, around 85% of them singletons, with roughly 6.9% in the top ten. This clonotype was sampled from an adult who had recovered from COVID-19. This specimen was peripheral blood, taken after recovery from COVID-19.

The CDR3, as DNA: TGTGCCAGCAGCTTAGTGGGACGGGGAGATGAAAAACTGTTTTTT. Translated: CASSLVGRGDEKLFF. The J gene is TRBJ1-4, the V gene TRBV7-9; TRBD1 is a possible D gene (5 bases). In germline, CDR1 is SEHNR, CDR2 FQNEAQ (reference sequence). The CDR3 sequence is 15 residues long. Trimming stripped 1 base from V and 6 bases from J, with 12 bases between. Based on the CDR3 plus reference TRBV7-9 and TRBJ1-4, the full variable domain is DTGVSQNPRHKITKRGQNVTFRCDPISEHNRLYWYRQTLGQGPEFLTYFQNEAQLEKSRLLSDRFSAERPKGSFSTLEIQRTEQGDSAMYLCASSLVGRGDEKLFFGSGTQLSVL.